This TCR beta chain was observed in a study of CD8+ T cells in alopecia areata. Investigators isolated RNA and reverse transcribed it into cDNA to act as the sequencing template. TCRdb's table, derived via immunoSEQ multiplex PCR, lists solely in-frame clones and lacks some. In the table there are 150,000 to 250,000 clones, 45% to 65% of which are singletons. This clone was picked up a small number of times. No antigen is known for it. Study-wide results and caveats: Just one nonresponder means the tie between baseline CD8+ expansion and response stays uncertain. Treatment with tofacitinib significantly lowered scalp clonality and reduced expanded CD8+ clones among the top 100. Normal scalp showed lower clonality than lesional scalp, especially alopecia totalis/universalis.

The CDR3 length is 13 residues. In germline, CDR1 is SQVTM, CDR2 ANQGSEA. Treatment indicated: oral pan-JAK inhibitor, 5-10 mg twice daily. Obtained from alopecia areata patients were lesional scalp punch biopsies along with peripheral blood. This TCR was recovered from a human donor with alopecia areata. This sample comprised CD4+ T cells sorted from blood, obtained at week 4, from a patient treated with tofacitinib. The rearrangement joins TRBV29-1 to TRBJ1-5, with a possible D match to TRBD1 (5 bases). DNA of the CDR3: TGCTGTCACCGGGAAGGGGGCAATCAGCCCCAGCATTTT. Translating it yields CCHREGGNQPQHF.